Presented here are 17 T cell receptor beta chains from one specimen sequenced in a study of blood T cell repertoires in COVID-19. Repertoires were generated with immunoSEQ multiplex PCR, while TCRdb's copy carries only in-frame clones and drops some. The repertoire holds approximately 240,000 clones, with just over 90% as singletons. Sample: PBMCs or T cells enriched from blood (not recorded which). The receptor set was obtained from a woman between 18 and 29 years old who had recovered from COVID-19.

The chain has TRBV7-2 and TRBJ1-2, with TRBD1 identical over 7 bases. J lost 5 bases, V lost 5 bases, and 5 bases had no gene match. Germline V gene lookup returns CDR1 SGHTA and CDR2 FQGNSA. This CDR3 region has 13 residues. For the CDR3, the DNA is TGTGCCAGCAGCATACAGGGGACTTATGGCTACACCTTC. Protein: CASSIQGTYGYTF.

The rearrangement joins TRBV27 to TRBJ1-1; possible D gene TRBD1, 6 bases. Germline lookup yields CDR1 MNHEY and CDR2 SMNVEV (reference sequence). The CDR3 has 14 amino acids. With 6 bases removed from V and 1 base from J, the gap between germline ends came to 12 bases. This CDR3 is CASRIQGKNTEAFF. CDR3 coding DNA: TGTGCCAGCAGAATACAGGGTAAGAACACTGAAGCTTTCTTT.

This sequence joins TRBV9 and TRBJ2-2, with D maybe TRBD1 (6 bases). This CDR3 has 14 amino acids. Germline loops: CDR1 SGDLS, CDR2 YYNGEE. V was cut by 5 bases and J by 3 bases, with 11 bases left in between. The CDR3 region is CASRRTVDTGELFF. The CDR3 nucleotides are TGTGCCAGCAGAAGGACAGTGGACACCGGGGAGCTGTTTTTT.

V and J are TRBV3-1 (or the pseudogene TRBV3-2) and TRBJ2-6, with TRBD1 as a possible D gene (5 bases). The CDR3 runs to 16 residues. CDR1 is LGHDT, CDR2 YNNKEL, per germline (reference sequence). The V gene lost 4 bases and the J gene lost 0 bases, with 10 bases spanning the gap. CDR3: CASSPDSVSGANVLTF. CDR3 DNA: TGTGCCAGCAGCCCCGACAGCGTCTCTGGGGCCAACGTCCTGACTTTC.

The rearrangement joins TRBV7-6 to TRBJ2-2; TRBD2 matches 7 bases. This CDR3 spans 15 amino acids. The J segment lost 3 bases and the V segment lost 1 base, leaving 2 bases of the junction unmatched. Per germline, CDR1 SGHVS and CDR2 FNYEAQ. CDR3 sequence (DNA): TGTGCCAGCAGCTTAGTGGGGGGGGACACCGGGGAGCTGTTTTTT. Amino acid sequence: CASSLVGGDTGELFF.

The rearrangement joins TRBV5-4 to TRBJ2-7, with D hard to call. Trimming cost V 2 bases and J 0 bases, with 15 bases left between them. This CDR3 contains 16 residues. CDR1 is SGHNT, CDR2 YYREEE, per germline (reference sequence). CDR3 DNA: TGTGCCAGCAGCTTCTACAGAAGCTCAATCTCCTACGAGCAGTACTTC. Translating gives CASSFYRSSISYEQYF. The full variable domain, completed using reference TRBV5-4 and TRBJ2-7, is ETGVTQSPTHLIKTRGQQVTLRCSSQSGHNTVSWYQQALGQGPQFIFQYYREEENGRGNFPPRFSGLQFPNYSSELNVNALELDDSALYLCASSFYRSSISYEQYFGPGTRLTVT.

This clone was seen a single time. The chain joins TRBV9 to TRBJ1-5; no clear D gene. Germline V CDR1 and CDR2: SGDLS, YYNGEE. The CDR3 has 13 amino acids. The V end lost 3 bases, the J end lost 1 base, and 5 bases lay between the germline ends. The CDR3 bases are TGTGCCAGCAGCGCGGTGAGCAATCAGCCCCAGCATTTT. Encoded protein: CASSAVSNQPQHF.

This chain links TRBV9 with TRBJ2-2; D possibly corresponds to TRBD2 (5 bases). The CDR3 extends over 17 amino acids. Between the trimmed V and J ends, which lost 0 bases and 6 bases, there was a span of 18 bases. Per the germline V gene, CDR1 is SGDLS and CDR2 is YYNGEE. The CDR3 bases are TGTGCCAGCAGCGTAGAAGGGTTAACGGGGTTGGCCGGGGAGCTGTTTTTT. This sequence encodes CASSVEGLTGLAGELFF.

The chain is built from TRBV3-1 (or the pseudogene TRBV3-2) and TRBJ2-3; TRBD2 matches 9 bases. Germline CDR1 and CDR2: LGHDT and YNNKEL (reference sequence). The V and J ends lost 5 bases and 2 bases, in that order; junction bases with no gene match: 2. The CDR3 has 14 amino acids. The CDR3 region has the DNA TGTGCCAGCAGCTTAGCGGGGGACACAGATACGCAGTATTTT. Translation gives CASSLAGDTDTQYF.

The chain couples TRBV24-1 to TRBJ1-5; possibly TRBD1 for D (6 bases). The CDR3 has 14 amino acids. Germline assignment: CDR1 KGHDR and CDR2 SFDVKD. V was shortened by 4 bases and J by 0 bases, with 6 bases between the two germline ends. The CDR3 spells CATSEDSSNQPQHF. The CDR3 DNA follows: TGTGCCACCAGTGAGGACAGTAGCAATCAGCCCCAGCATTTT.

V usage is TRBV7-6 and J usage is TRBJ2-5; D perhaps matches TRBD1 (5 bases). This CDR3 region has 14 residues. Germline V gene data show CDR1 as SGHVS and CDR2 as FNYEAQ. With 3 bases removed from V and 2 bases from J, the gap between germline ends came to 10 bases. CDR3 sequence reads: CASSFRRGQETQYF. The DNA for the CDR3 is TGTGCCAGCAGCTTTAGAAGGGGACAAGAGACCCAGTACTTC.

As to this clone: One end of the junction varies from germline; a read error may be responsible. V is TRBV6-5 and J is TRBJ1-1; 7 bases align to TRBD1. Germline V lookup: CDR1 MNHEY, CDR2 SVGAGI. The CDR3 totals 12 residues. The CDR3 DNA sequence: TGTGCCAGCACCCAGGGGGACAGTTTCTGGGCATTT. This gives the protein CASTQGDSFWAF.

This clone was detected a few times. The chain links TRBV9 to TRBJ2-1; the match to TRBD2 covers 8 bases. Losses at the gene ends were 0 bases for V and 4 bases for J; bases not matched to a gene: 3. Germline CDR1 reads SGDLS; CDR2 reads YYNGEE. The CDR3 length is 15 residues. The CDR3, as DNA: TGTGCCAGCAGCGTAGAACAGCGGGGGTACAATGAGCAGTTCTTC. It encodes CASSVEQRGYNEQFF.

The chain recombines TRBV27 with TRBJ1-1, with 10 bases identical to TRBD1. Germline CDR1 reads MNHEY; CDR2 reads SMNVEV (reference sequence). This CDR3 is 15 amino acids long. The V and J ends lost 6 bases and 9 bases, in that order; junction bases with no gene match: 13. DNA for the CDR3: TGTGCCAGCAGACCTATGACAGGGGGCCGCACAAAAGCTTTCTTT. It codes for CASRPMTGGRTKAFF.

The chain has TRBV21-1 and TRBJ1-3; TRBD1, the D gene given by the table, was not confirmed from the DNA. TRBV21-1 constitutes a pseudogene. The CDR3 has 16 residues. The CDR3 is CASSKEGTGMRNTIYF. The DNA for the CDR3 is TGTGCCAGCAGCAAAGAGGGCACAGGCATGCGAAACACCATATATTTT.

The chain combines TRBV28 with TRBJ1-3; 10 positions match TRBD1. Germline values: CDR1 MDHEN, CDR2 SYDVKM. This CDR3 spans 15 amino acids. V gave up 7 bases and J gave up 4 bases; unmatched junction bases: 7. The CDR3 is CASTQGQGTGNTIYF. The CDR3 DNA reads TGTGCCAGCACTCAGGGACAGGGGACCGGAAACACCATATATTTT.

The chain joins TRBV10-2 to TRBJ1-6; 10 bases fit TRBD1. This CDR3 is built from 15 residues. Trimming removed 7 bases from V and 7 bases from J; junction bases left unmatched: 7. Looked up from germline, CDR1 is WSHSY and CDR2 is SAAADI. DNA of the CDR3: TGCGCCAGCAACCCCCGGACAGGGGGGAATTCACCCCTCCACTTT. Protein: CASNPRTGGNSPLHF.